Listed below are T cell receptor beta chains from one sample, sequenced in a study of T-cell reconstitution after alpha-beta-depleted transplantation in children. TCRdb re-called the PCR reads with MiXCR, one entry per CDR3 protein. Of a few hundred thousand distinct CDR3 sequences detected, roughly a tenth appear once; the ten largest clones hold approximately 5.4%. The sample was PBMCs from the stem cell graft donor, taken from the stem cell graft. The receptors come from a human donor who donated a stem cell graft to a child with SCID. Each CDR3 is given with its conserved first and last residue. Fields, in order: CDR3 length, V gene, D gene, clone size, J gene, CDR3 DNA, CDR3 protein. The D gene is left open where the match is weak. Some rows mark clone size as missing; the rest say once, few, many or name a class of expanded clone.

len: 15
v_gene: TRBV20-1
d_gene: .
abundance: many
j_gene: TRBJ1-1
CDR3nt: TGCAGTGCCGACAGCGGGCATTGGGGGGGGGTTGAAGCTTTCTTT
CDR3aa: CSADSGHWGGVEAFF

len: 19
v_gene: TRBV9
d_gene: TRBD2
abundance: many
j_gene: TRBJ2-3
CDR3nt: TGTGCCAGCAGCGCCGGGCTATCCCCTAGCGGGGGGTTTGCAGATACGCAGTATTTT
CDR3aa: CASSAGLSPSGGFADTQYF

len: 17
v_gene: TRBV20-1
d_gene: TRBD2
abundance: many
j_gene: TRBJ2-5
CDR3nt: TGCAGTGCTAGAGGGTTTAGCGGGGCTGGATCACAAGAGACCCAGTACTTC
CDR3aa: CSARGFSGAGSQETQYF

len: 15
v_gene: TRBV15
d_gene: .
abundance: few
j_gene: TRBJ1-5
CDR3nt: TGTGCCACCAGCAGAGAGAGGCAGAGCAATCAGCCCCAGCATTTT
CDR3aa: CATSRERQSNQPQHF

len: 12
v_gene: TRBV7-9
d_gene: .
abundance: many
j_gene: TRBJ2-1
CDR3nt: TGTGCCAGCAGCAGGCAGGGACCTGAGCAGTTCTTC
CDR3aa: CASSRQGPEQFF

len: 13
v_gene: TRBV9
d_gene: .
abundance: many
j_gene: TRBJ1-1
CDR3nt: TGTGCCAGCAGCGTTGGACGGAACACTGAAGCTTTCTTT
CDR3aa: CASSVGRNTEAFF

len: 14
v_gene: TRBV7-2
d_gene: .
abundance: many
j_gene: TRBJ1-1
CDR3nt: TGTGCCAGCAGCTTACTGGGGCAGGGGCCTGAAGCTTTCTTT
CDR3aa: CASSLLGQGPEAFF

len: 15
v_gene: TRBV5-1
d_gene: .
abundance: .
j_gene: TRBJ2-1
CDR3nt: TGCGCCAGCAGCTCTGGGGGGGGCCGGGGCAATGAGCAGTTCTTC
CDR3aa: CASSSGGGRGNEQFF

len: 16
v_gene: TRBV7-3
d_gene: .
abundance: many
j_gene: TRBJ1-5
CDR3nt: TGTGCCAGCAGCTTGTTCTGGGCCCTGCGGAGACGGCCCCAGCATTTT
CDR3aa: CASSLFWALRRRPQHF

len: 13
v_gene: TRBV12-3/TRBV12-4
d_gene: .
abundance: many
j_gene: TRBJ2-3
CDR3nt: TGTGCCAGCAGGTGGGACGGTACAGATACGCAGTATTTT
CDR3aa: CASRWDGTDTQYF

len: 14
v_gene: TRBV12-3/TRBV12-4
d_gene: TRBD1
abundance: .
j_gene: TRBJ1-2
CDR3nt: TGTGCCAGCAGTTTAATAGGGGGCCCCTATGGCTACACCTTC
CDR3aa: CASSLIGGPYGYTF

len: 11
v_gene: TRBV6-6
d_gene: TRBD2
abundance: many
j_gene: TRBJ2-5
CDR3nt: TGTGCCAGCAGTGGCGGGGGTCCCCAGTACTTC
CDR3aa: CASSGGGPQYF

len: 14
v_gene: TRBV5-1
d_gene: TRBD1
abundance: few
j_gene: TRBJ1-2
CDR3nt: TGCGCCAGCAGCCGAACCGGGACAGGGGACGGCTACACCTTC
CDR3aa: CASSRTGTGDGYTF

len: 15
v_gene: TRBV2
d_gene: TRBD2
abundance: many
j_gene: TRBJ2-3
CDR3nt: TGTGCCAGCAGTGAAGGCGGGGGGACCGAAGATACGCAGTATTTT
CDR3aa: CASSEGGGTEDTQYF

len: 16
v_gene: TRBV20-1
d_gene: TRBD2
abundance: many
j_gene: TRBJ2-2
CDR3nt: TGCAGTGCTGCCCCGGGACTAGCGGGGAACACCGGGGAGCTGTTTTTT
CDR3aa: CSAAPGLAGNTGELFF

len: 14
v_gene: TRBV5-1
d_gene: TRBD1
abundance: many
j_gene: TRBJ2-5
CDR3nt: TGCGCCAGCAGGCCCGACAGGGACCAAGAGACCCAGTACTTC
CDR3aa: CASRPDRDQETQYF

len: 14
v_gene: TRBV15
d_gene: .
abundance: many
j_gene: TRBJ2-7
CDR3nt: TGTGCCACCAGCAGAGATAAGACAGGTTACGAGCAGTACTTC
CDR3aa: CATSRDKTGYEQYF

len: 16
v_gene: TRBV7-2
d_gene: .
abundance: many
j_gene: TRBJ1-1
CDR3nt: TGTGCCAGCAGCCTAATCCCCGGGACGGTGAACACTGAAGCTTTCTTT
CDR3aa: CASSLIPGTVNTEAFF

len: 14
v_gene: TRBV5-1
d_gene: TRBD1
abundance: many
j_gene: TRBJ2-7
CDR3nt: TGCGCCAGCAGCTTGACAGGGGGCAACTACGAGCAGTACTTC
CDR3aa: CASSLTGGNYEQYF

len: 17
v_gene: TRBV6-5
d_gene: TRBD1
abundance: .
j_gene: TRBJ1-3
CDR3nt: TGTGCCAGCAGTTACTCCTCCGGACAGGGAAGGGGAAACACCATATATTTT
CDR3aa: CASSYSSGQGRGNTIYF

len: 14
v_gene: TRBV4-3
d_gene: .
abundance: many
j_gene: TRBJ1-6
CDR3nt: TGCGCCAGCAGCCAAGGGCTGAGAGATTCACCCCTCCACTTT
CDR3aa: CASSQGLRDSPLHF

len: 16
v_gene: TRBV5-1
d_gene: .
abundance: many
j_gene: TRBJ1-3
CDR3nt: TGCGCCAGCAGTCTGGGGCCCGGCAGCTCTGGAAACACCATATATTTT
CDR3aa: CASSLGPGSSGNTIYF

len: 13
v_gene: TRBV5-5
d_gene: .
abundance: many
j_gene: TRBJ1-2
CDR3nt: TGTGCCAGCAGCCCCGATCAAAACTATGGCTACACCTTC
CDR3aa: CASSPDQNYGYTF

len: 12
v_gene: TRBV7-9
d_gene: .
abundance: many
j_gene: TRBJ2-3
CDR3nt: TGTGCCAGCAGTCGCGGGCGCGATACGCAGTATTTT
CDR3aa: CASSRGRDTQYF

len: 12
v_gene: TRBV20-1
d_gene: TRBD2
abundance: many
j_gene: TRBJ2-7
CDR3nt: TGCAGTGCTATTAGCGGGGGGGGCGAGCAGTACTTC
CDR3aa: CSAISGGGEQYF

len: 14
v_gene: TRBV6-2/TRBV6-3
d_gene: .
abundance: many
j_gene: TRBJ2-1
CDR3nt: TGTGCCAGCAGTTACTCGAGAGGGTACAATGAGCAGTTCTTC
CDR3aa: CASSYSRGYNEQFF

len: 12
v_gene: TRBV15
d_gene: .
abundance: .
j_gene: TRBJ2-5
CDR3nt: TGTGCCACCAGCATCGGAAGAGAGACCCAGTACTTC
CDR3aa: CATSIGRETQYF

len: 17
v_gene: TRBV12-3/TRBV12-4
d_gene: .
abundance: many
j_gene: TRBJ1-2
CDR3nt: TGTGCCAGCAGTTTAGCTGGGACACGTCTCCTGGGCTATGGCTACACCTTC
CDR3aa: CASSLAGTRLLGYGYTF

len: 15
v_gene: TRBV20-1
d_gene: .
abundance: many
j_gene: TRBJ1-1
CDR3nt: TGCAGTGCAATCGAACGGGAGTTCATGAACACTGAAGCTTTCTTT
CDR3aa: CSAIEREFMNTEAFF

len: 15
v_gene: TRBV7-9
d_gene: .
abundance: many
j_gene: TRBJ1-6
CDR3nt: TGTGCCAGCAGAAACATAATCGTCGGGGGTTCACCCCTCCACTTT
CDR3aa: CASRNIIVGGSPLHF

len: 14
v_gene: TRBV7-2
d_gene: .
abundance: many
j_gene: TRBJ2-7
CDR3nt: TGTGCCAGCAGCCCCCGGACCGACGCCTACGAGCAGTACTTC
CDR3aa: CASSPRTDAYEQYF

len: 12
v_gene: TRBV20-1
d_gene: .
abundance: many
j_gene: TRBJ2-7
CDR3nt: TGCAGTGCTAGAGAAAATTCGGACAAGCAGTACTTC
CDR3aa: CSARENSDKQYF

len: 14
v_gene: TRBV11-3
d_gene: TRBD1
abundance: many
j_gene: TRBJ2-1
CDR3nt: TGTGCCAGCAGTTACCGACAGGGAAGTACAGAGCAGTTCTTC
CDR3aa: CASSYRQGSTEQFF

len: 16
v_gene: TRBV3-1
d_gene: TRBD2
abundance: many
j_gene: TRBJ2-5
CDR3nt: TGTGCCAGCAGCCAAGCAAGCGGGGGTTCCGGGGAGACCCAGTACTTC
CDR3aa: CASSQASGGSGETQYF

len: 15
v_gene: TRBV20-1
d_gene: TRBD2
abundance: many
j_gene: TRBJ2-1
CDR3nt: TGCAGTGCTAGCGGGGGGGCCTTCTCCTACAATGAGCAGTTCTTC
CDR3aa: CSASGGAFSYNEQFF

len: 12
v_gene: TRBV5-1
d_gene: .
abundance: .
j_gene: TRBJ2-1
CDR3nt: TGCGCCAGCAGCTTGGAGGGGATTGAGCAGTTCTTC
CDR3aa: CASSLEGIEQFF

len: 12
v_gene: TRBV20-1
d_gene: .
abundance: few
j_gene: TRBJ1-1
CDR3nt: TGCAGTGCTCGGGGGCTGGCCACTGAAGCTTTCTTT
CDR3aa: CSARGLATEAFF

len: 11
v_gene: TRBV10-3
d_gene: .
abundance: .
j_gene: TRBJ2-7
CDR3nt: TGTGCCATCAGTGAAGGCATCGAGCAGTACTTC
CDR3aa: CAISEGIEQYF

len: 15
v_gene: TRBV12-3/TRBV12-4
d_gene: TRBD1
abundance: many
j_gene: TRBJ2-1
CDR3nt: TGTGCCAGCAGTCCACAGGGGTTGCCCTACAATGAGCAGTTCTTC
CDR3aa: CASSPQGLPYNEQFF

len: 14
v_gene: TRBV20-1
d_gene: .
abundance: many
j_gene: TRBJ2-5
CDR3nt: TGCAGTGCCCCAAGGGGGGGGCCCCAAGAGACCCAGTACTTC
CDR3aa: CSAPRGGPQETQYF

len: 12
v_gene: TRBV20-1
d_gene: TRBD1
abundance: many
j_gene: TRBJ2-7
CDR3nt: TGCAGTGCTATGACAGGGACCTACGAGCAGTACTTC
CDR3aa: CSAMTGTYEQYF

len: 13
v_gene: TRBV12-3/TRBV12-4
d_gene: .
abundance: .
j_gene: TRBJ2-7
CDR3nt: TGTGCCAGCAGTTTTCAGGGGGGGAGGGAGCAGTACTTC
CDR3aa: CASSFQGGREQYF

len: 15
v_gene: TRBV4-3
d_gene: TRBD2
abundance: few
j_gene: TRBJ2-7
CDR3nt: TGCGCCAGCAGCCAGGCTAGCGGGGGGACCTACGAGCAGTACTTC
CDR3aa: CASSQASGGTYEQYF

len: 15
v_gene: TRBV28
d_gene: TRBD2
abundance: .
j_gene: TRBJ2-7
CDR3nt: TGTGCCAGCAGTCCCGGGACTAGCGGGGCCTACGAGCAGTACTTC
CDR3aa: CASSPGTSGAYEQYF

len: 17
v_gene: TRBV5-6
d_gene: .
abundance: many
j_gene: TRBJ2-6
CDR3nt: TGTGCCAGCAGCCTGCCCGACAGGCGCTCTGGGGCCAACGTCCTGACTTTC
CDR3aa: CASSLPDRRSGANVLTF

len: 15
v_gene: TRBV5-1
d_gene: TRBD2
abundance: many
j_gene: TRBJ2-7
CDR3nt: TGCGCCAGCAGCTTGTCTAGCGGGGGGGCATGGGAGCAGTACTTC
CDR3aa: CASSLSSGGAWEQYF

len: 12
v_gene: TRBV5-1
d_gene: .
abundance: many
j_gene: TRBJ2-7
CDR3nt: TGCGCCAGCAGGGGGACGGTCTACGAGCAGTACTTC
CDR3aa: CASRGTVYEQYF

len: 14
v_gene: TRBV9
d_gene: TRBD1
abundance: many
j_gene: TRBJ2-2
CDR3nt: TGTGCCAGCGGCGGACAGGGGGCCTCCGGGGAGCTGTTTTTT
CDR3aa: CASGGQGASGELFF

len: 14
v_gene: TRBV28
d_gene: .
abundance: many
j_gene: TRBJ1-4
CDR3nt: TGTGCCAGCTCGAGAGGGGGAGGAGGTGAAAAACTGTTTTTT
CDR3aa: CASSRGGGGEKLFF

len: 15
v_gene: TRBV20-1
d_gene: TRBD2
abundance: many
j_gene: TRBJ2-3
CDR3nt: TGCAGTGCCCCCGTCGGGGGGGCCAGCACAGATACGCAGTATTTT
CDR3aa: CSAPVGGASTDTQYF

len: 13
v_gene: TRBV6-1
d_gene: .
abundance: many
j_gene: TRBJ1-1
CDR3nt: TGTGCCAGCACCTCTGGTCCGTGGGGTGAAGCTTTCTTT
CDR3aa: CASTSGPWGEAFF

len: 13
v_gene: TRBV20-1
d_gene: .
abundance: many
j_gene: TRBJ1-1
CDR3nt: TGCAGTGCTAGAGAGGGACCTAACACTGAAGCTTTCTTT
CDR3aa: CSAREGPNTEAFF

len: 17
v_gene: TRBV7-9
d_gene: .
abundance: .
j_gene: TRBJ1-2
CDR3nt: TGTGCCAGCAGCCCCCCGCTTGTGGCGGAGGGGGACTATGGCTACACCTTC
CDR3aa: CASSPPLVAEGDYGYTF

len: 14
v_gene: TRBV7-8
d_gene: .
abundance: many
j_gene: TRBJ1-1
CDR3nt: TGTGCCAGCAGCTTAACGGCAGGGTTCACTGAAGCTTTCTTT
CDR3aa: CASSLTAGFTEAFF

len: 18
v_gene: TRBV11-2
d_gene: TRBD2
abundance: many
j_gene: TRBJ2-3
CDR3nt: TGTGCCAGCAGCTTACGACCGACTAGCTTTTTAAGCACAGATACGCAGTATTTT
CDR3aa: CASSLRPTSFLSTDTQYF

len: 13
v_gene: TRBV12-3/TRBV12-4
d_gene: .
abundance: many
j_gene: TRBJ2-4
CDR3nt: TGTGCCAGCAGTTTTCCCGGGACGAACATTCAGTACTTC
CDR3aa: CASSFPGTNIQYF

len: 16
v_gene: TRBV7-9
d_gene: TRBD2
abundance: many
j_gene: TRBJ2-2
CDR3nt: TGTGCCAGCAGCGCCCTAGCGGTCACGAACACCGGGGAGCTGTTTTTT
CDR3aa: CASSALAVTNTGELFF